One T cell receptor (beta chain) is described in this entry. The antigen is unknown. TCRdb's copy holds only in-frame clones and misses some; the assay was immunoSEQ multiplex PCR. The sample carries over 15,000 clones, approximately 70% recorded once. The patients had HPV-negative, locally advanced oral cavity squamous cell carcinoma. This sample is part of a study of neoadjuvant anti-PD-1 for oral cavity cancer. Points from the study as a whole: Only three patients per response group were TCR-analyzed; validation needed. PBMC Gini-index clonality exceeded responders' in non-responders post-nivolumab.

With 0 bases removed from V and 5 bases from J, the gap between germline ends came to 13 bases. The CDR3 has 15 residues. Germline CDR1 is LGHNA and CDR2 is YNFKEQ. Sequencing used PBMCs, obtained before nivolumab (anti-PD-1) treatment. The genes are TRBV4-2 and TRBJ2-5; TRBD1 or TRBD2 may be the D gene (5 bases each). The receptor's source is a person between 40 and 85 years old with oral cavity squamous cell carcinoma. The CDR3 loop reads CASSQERLWGETQYF. The CDR3 nucleotides read TGTGCCAGCAGCCAAGAGAGGCTATGGGGGGAGACCCAGTACTTC.